Listed below are T cell receptor beta chains from one sample, sequenced in a study of CD8 T cells in Susac syndrome. Using its own MiXCR run on the immunoSEQ multiplex PCR reads, TCRdb lists one record per CDR3 protein. Among 150,000 to 200,000 distinct CDR3 sequences listed, approximately 94% were seen once. The sample taken for sequencing was CD4+ T cells from PBMCs. All receptors come from a human donor with multiple sclerosis. Both conserved end residues are part of each CDR3.

>TRBV19|TRBJ2-4|14
CASKSGQSKNIQYF
>TRBV28|TRBJ1-5|14
CASSFQGRSQPQHF
>TRBV6-2/TRBV6-3|TRBJ2-6|16
CASSPGSIPGANVLTF
>TRBV5-4|TRBJ2-2|15
CASSLDRTVDGELFF
>TRBV2|TRBJ2-1|13
CASSEPFNNEQFF
>TRBV12-3/TRBV12-4|TRBJ1-2|13
CASTLRYGLGYTF
>TRBV27|TRBJ2-1|19
CASSSRTSGRPYSYNEQFF
>TRBV5-1|TRBJ1-2|15
CASSSRVGPYEGYTF
>TRBV20-1|TRBJ2-5|14
CSASLPGRQETQYF
>TRBV30|TRBJ1-4|11
CAWSVFEKLFF
>TRBV5-4|TRBJ2-5|16
CASSHGGGQGDETQYF
>TRBV28|TRBJ1-2|15
CASSWGRRTNYGYTF
>TRBV9|TRBJ2-1|17
CASSRRGQRENHNEQFF
>TRBV7-2|TRBJ2-7|12
CASSYGQYEQYF
>TRBV2|TRBJ2-7|13
CAGARQGEGEQYF
>TRBV12-3/TRBV12-4|TRBJ2-5|15
CASSIGTSGRETQYF
>TRBV5-1|TRBJ2-7|14
CASSLEGPRDEQYF
>TRBV24-1|TRBJ1-5|16
CATSDARQGYNQPQHF
>TRBV20-1|TRBJ2-2|15
CSARMAAGGSGELFF